Below, one TCR beta chain is given with its context. Assay: immunoSEQ multiplex PCR; the TCRdb copy retains only in-frame clones and omits some. The sample shows around 20,000 clones, around 86% of them seen only once. All patients relapsed after autologous stem cell transplantation, and brentuximab vedotin exposure varied. This entry is derived from a study of PD-1 blockade in classical Hodgkin lymphoma. This CDR3 spans 13 amino acids. V was cut by 5 bases and J by 2 bases, with 9 bases left in between. Germline V gene sequence: CDR1 SEHNR, CDR2 FQNEAQ (reference sequence). The rearrangement joins TRBV7-9 to TRBJ2-5, with D possibly matching TRBD2 (6 bases). The sample consisted of peripheral blood mononuclear cells (PBMCs), taken before the second cycle of nivolumab. This clonotype was sampled from a human donor with classical Hodgkin lymphoma. The CDR3 here is CASSAAGQETQYF. The CDR3 DNA follows: TGTGCCAGCAGCGCCGCGGGGCAAGAGACCCAGTACTTC.